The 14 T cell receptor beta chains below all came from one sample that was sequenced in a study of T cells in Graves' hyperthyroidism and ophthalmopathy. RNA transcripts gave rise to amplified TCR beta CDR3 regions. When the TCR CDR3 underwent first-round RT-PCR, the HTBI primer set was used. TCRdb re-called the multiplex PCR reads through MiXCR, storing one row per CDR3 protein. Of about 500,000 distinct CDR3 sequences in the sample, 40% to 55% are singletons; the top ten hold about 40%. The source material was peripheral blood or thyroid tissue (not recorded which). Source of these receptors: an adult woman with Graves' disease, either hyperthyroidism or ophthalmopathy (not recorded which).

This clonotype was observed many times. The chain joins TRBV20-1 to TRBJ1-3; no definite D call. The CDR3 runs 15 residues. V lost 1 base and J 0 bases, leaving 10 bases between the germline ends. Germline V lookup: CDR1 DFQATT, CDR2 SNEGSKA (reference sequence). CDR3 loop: CSARVGPSSGNTIYF. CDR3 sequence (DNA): TGCAGTGCTAGAGTAGGACCTAGCTCTGGAAACACCATATATTTT.

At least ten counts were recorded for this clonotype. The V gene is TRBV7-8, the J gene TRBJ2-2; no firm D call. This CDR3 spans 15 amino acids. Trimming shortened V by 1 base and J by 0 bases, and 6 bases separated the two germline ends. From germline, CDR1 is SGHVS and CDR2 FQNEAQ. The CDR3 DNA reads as TGTGCCAGCAGCTTAGGCAGAGCGAACACCGGGGAGCTGTTTTTT. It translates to CASSLGRANTGELFF. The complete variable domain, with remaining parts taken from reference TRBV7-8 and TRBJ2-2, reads GAGVSQSPRYKVAKRGQDVALRCDPISGHVSLFWYQQALGQGPEFLTYFQNEAQLDKSGLPSDRFFAERPEGSVSTLKIQRTQQEDSAVYLCASSLGRANTGELFFGEGSRLTVL.

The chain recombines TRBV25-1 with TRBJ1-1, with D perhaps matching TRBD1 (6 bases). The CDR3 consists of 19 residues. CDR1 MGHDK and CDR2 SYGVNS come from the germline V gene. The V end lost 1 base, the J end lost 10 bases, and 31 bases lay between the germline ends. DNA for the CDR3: TGTGCCAGCAGTGAATGGGTTCCCCCGTCCGGACAGCCAAACGTAAGAGCTTTCTTT. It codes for CASSEWVPPSGQPNVRAFF.

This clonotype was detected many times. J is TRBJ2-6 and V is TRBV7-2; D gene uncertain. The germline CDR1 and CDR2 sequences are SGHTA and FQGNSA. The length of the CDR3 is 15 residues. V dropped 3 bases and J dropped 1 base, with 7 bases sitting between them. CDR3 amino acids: CASSFKTSGANVLTF. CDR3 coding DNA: TGTGCCAGCAGCTTCAAGACGTCTGGGGCCAACGTCCTGACTTTC.

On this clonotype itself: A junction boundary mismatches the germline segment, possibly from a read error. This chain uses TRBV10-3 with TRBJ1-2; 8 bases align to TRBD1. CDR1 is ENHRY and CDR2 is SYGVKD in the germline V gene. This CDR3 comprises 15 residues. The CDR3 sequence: CTISSTTGTGLGHTF. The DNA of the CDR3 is TGTACCATCAGTAGCACAACCGGGACAGGTCTGGGCCACACCTTC.

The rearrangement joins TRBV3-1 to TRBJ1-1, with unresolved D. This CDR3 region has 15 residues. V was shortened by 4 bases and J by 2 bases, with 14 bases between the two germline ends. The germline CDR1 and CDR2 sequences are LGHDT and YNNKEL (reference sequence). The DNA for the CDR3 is TGTGCCAGCAGCCGGTCCCAGACAATTAACACTGAAGCTTTCTTT. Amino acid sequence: CASSRSQTINTEAFF.

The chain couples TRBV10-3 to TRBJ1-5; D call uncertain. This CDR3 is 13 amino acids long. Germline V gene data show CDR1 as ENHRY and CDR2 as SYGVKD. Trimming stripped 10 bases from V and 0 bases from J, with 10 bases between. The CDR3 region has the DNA TGTGCCACCCCGAAATATAGCAATCAGCCCCAGCATTTT. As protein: CATPKYSNQPQHF.

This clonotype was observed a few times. CDR3 residues: CASSVYGSGNTIYF. The CDR3 coding sequence is TGTGCCAGCAGCGTTTATGGCTCTGGAAACACCATATATTTT. The chain links TRBV9 to TRBJ1-3; no clear D gene. The CDR3 contains 14 residues. Trimming removed 2 bases at V and 0 bases at J, with 6 bases between. Germline values: CDR1 SGDLS, CDR2 YYNGEE.

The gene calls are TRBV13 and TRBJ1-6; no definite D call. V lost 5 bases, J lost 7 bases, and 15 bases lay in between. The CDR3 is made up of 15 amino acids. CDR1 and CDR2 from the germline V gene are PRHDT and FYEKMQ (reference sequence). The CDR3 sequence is CASSVDPLRNSPLHF. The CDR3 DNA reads TGTGCCAGCAGCGTAGATCCCCTGCGGAATTCACCCCTCCACTTT.

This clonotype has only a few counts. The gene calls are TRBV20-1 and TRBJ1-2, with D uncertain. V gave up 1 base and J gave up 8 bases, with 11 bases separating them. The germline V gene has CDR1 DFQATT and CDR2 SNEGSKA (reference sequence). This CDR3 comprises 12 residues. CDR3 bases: TGCAGTGCTAGAGTGGAGCTCTGGGGCTACACCTTC. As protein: CSARVELWGYTF.

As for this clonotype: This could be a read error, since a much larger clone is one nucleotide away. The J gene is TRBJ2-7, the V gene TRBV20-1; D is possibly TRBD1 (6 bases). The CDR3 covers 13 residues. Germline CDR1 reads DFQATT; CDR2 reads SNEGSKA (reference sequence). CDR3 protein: CGATDRSSYEQYF. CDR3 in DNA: TGCGGTGCTACCGACAGGAGCTCCTACGAGCAGTACTTC.

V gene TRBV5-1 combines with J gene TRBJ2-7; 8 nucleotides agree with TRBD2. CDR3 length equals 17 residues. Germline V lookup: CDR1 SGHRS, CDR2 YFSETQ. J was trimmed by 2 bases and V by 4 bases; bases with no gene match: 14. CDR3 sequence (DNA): TGCGCCAGCAGCCCCGGGCCGAGGCCGGGACTAGCCTACGAGCAGTACTTC. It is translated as CASSPGPRPGLAYEQYF.

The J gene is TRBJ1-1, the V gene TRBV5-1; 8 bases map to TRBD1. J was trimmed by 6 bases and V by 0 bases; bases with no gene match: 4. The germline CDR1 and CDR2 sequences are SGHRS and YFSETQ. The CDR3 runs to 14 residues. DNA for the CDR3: TGCGCCAGCAGCTTGGGACAGGGGAGCCCTGAAGCTTTCTTT. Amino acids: CASSLGQGSPEAFF.

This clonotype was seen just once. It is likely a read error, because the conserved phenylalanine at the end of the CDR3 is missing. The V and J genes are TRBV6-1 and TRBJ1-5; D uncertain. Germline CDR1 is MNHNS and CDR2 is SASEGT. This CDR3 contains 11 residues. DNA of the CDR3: TGTGCCAGGAGTGAGAATCAGCCCCAGCATCTT. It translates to CARSENQPQHL.